Below, one T cell receptor beta chain is given with its context. V shed 0 bases and J shed 5 bases, with 8 bases lying between them. CDR1 and CDR2 from the germline V gene are MNHNY and SVGAGI (reference sequence). The CDR3 length is 13 residues. The sample is drawn from a study of shared clonotypes between healthy human individuals. CD45RO-negative cells were positively selected for CCR7, leaving out terminally differentiated effector memory CD45RA+ cells. The protocol was immunoSEQ multiplex PCR, while the TCRdb copy is restricted to in-frame clones and leaves out a portion. This table has some 2,100,000 clones, about 93% appearing once.

The material sequenced was naive CD8+ T cells from PBMCs. The J gene is TRBJ2-7, the V gene TRBV6-6; D uncertain. The sequence was collected from a man aged 18 to 30 in good health. Some clones in this sample may be carry-over from other donors' samples. The CDR3 loop is CASSYSNLDEQYF. The CDR3 DNA follows: TGTGCCAGCAGTTACTCGAATCTCGACGAGCAGTACTTC.